One sample yielded the 27 T cell receptor beta chains listed below, sequenced in a study of cytomegalovirus exposure and HLA in healthy donors. Primers: 60 Vbeta forward and 13 Jbeta reverse. Repertoires were generated with immunoSEQ multiplex PCR, while TCRdb's copy carries only in-frame clones and drops some. The sample lists 63,000 or so clones, under 85% occurring once. Input material: PBMCs. These receptors all stem from a man between 45 and 60 years old in good health and CMV-seronegative.

The genes are TRBV5-1 and TRBJ1-1; D gene uncertain. There are 13 residues in the CDR3. V was trimmed by 1 base and J by 0 bases, leaving 4 bases between them. Germline CDR1 SGHRS, CDR2 YFSETQ. This CDR3 reads CASSLTVNTEAFF. CDR3 bases: TGCGCCAGCAGCTTGACGGTGAACACTGAAGCTTTCTTT.

This clone has only a few counts. At one end, the junction sequence differs from germline, possibly due to a read error. The rearrangement uses TRBV5-1 and TRBJ1-1; perhaps TRBD1 as D (5 bases). The CDR3 has 17 residues. The germline V gene encodes CDR1 SGHRS and CDR2 YFSETQ. The CDR3 reads CASSLKNSGAWNSEAFF. CDR3 DNA sequence: TGCGCCAGCAGCTTGAAGAATAGTGGGGCATGGAACTCTGAAGCTTTCTTT.

The chain carries TRBV28 and TRBJ1-2; D perhaps matches TRBD1 (6 bases). V gave up 6 bases and J gave up 3 bases, with 17 bases separating them. CDR3 length: 15 residues. Per germline, CDR1 MDHEN and CDR2 SYDVKM. Here the CDR3 reads CASRGRAGAYYGYTF. CDR3 nucleotides: TGTGCCAGCAGGGGTCGCGCAGGGGCTTACTATGGCTACACCTTC.

The table lists this clone with a count of one. This chain connects TRBV6-5 to TRBJ2-2, with D tentatively TRBD1 (5 bases). The CDR3 sequence is 15 residues long. Germline lookup yields CDR1 MNHEY and CDR2 SVGAGI. The V end was cut by 4 bases, the J end by 4 bases, with 13 bases between. The CDR3 DNA is TGTGCCAGCAGTTGGCAAAGGGGCTCCACCGGGGAGCTGTTTTTT. As protein: CASSWQRGSTGELFF.

The chain has TRBV10-2 and TRBJ2-1, with TRBD1 as a possible D gene (6 bases). CDR1 WSHSY and CDR2 SAAADI come from the germline V gene. The CDR3 sequence is 16 residues long. Deletions cut 2 bases from V and 0 bases from J, with 11 bases between. CDR3 bases: TGCGCCAGCAGTGAGACGACAGGTAGCTCCTACAATGAGCAGTTCTTC. Protein sequence: CASSETTGSSYNEQFF.

The chain recombines TRBV7-9 with TRBJ2-5, with D perhaps matching TRBD1 (6 bases). The CDR3 is 14 amino acids. The V end was cut by 3 bases, the J end by 4 bases, with 12 bases between. Germline loops: CDR1 SEHNR, CDR2 FQNEAQ (reference sequence). As DNA, the CDR3 is TGTGCCAGCAGCTTCCGTCAGACAGGAGAGACCCAGTACTTC. Translation: CASSFRQTGETQYF.

The V gene is TRBV18, the J gene TRBJ1-5, with D perhaps matching TRBD1 (5 bases). Germline V gene sequence: CDR1 KGHSH, CDR2 LQKENI. Trimming cost V 1 base and J 4 bases, with 11 bases left between them. The CDR3 contains 15 residues. CDR3 sequence: CASSPLGGGNQPQHF. The CDR3, as DNA: TGTGCCAGCTCACCACTGGGGGGTGGAAATCAGCCCCAGCATTTT.

This clone is a singleton in its sample. This chain connects TRBV15 to TRBJ2-7; 8 nucleotides agree with TRBD1. V dropped 0 bases and J dropped 1; count of bases not matched to a gene: 2. CDR1 is LNHNV and CDR2 is YYDKDF in the germline V gene (reference sequence). CDR3 length: 15 residues. The CDR3 bases are TGTGCCACCAGCAGAGAGAGACAGGGGTCCTACGAGCAGTACTTC. It codes for CATSRERQGSYEQYF.

The chain carries TRBV5-1 and TRBJ2-3, with 7 bases fitting TRBD2. The CDR3 loop spans 14 amino acids. Per the germline V gene, CDR1 is SGHRS and CDR2 is YFSETQ. Trimming at V came to 2 bases and at J to 1 base, leaving 1 base not matched to a gene. CDR3 in amino acids: CASSLAGRTDTQYF. Here the CDR3 DNA reads TGCGCCAGCAGCTTAGCGGGGCGCACAGATACGCAGTATTTT.

The J gene is TRBJ1-6, the V gene TRBV30; a weak D match, TRBD1 (6 bases). The CDR3 is made up of 15 amino acids. V was clipped by 8 bases and J by 0 bases, with 14 bases between them. CDR1 is GTSNPN, CDR2 SVGIG, per germline (reference sequence). DNA for the CDR3: TGTGCCCAAAAAAGGGGGAGCTCCTATAATTCACCCCTCCACTTT. Translation: CAQKRGSSYNSPLHF.

This rearrangement joins TRBV6-5 to TRBJ2-7, with 7 bases identical to TRBD1. V gave up 2 bases and J gave up 0 bases; unmatched junction bases: 7. Germline loops: CDR1 MNHEY, CDR2 SVGAGI. CDR3 length equals 16 residues. The CDR3 nucleotides are TGTGCCAGCAGTTACAATGGACAGGTAAACTCCTACGAGCAGTACTTC. As protein: CASSYNGQVNSYEQYF.

J is TRBJ1-5 and V is TRBV23-1, with 8 bases fitting TRBD1. TRBV23-1 is known as an ORF, though its function is uncertain. This CDR3 is built from 15 residues. V lost 0 bases to trimming and J lost 5 bases; unmatched junction nucleotides: 3. The CDR3, as DNA: TGCGCCAGCAGTCAATCGTGGACAGGGTATCAGCCCCAGCATTTT. Amino acid sequence: CASSQSWTGYQPQHF.

This clone was detected only a few times. The CDR3 DNA reads TGCGCCAGCAGCGAGGCCGGGGGAAACACCATATATTTT. Protein product: CASSEAGGNTIYF. The rearrangement links TRBV5-1 to TRBJ1-3; D call uncertain. This CDR3 region has 13 residues. The V end lost 4 bases, the J end lost 4 bases, and 9 bases lay between the germline ends. The germline V gene has CDR1 SGHRS and CDR2 YFSETQ.

This clone was found a few times. The chain recombines TRBV9 with TRBJ1-3; D remains ambiguous. The CDR3 is made up of 17 amino acids. Germline lookup yields CDR1 SGDLS and CDR2 YYNGEE. V was shortened by 0 bases and J by 0 bases, with 13 bases between the two germline ends. For the CDR3, the DNA is TGTGCCAGCAGCGTAGTGGACTCCCAGAGCTCTGGAAACACCATATATTTT. Amino acid sequence: CASSVVDSQSSGNTIYF.

V gene TRBV6-1 combines with J gene TRBJ1-1; no clear D gene. The CDR3 is 13 residues long. Germline V gene lookup returns CDR1 MNHNS and CDR2 SASEGT. Trimming stripped 4 bases from V and 8 bases from J, with 14 bases between. The chain's CDR3 is CASSARRRLEAFF. The DNA of the CDR3 is TGTGCCAGCAGTGCGCGCAGGCGATTAGAAGCTTTCTTT.

CDR3 region: CASSPGGVQPQHF. CDR3 coding DNA: TGTGCCAGCAGTCCCGGGGGGGTTCAGCCCCAGCATTTT. The gene calls are TRBV28 and TRBJ1-5; D perhaps matches TRBD1 (5 bases). The CDR3 is 13 amino acids. In germline, CDR1 is MDHEN, CDR2 SYDVKM. V was trimmed by 5 bases and J by 6 bases, leaving 11 bases between them.

This clone was counted between two and nine times. The V gene is TRBV7-6, the J gene TRBJ2-1; D not resolved. This CDR3 contains 12 residues. V was pared by 5 bases and J by 7 bases, with 9 bases between. Germline V lookup: CDR1 SGHVS, CDR2 FNYEAQ. CDR3 protein: CASSPTRNEQFF. CDR3 nucleotide sequence: TGTGCCAGCAGCCCCACGAGGAATGAGCAGTTCTTC.

In this sample, this clone is medium-sized (0.01 to 0.1%). This chain links TRBV5-1 with TRBJ1-4, with D maybe TRBD1 (5 bases). The CDR3 consists of 15 residues. Per the germline V gene, CDR1 is SGHRS and CDR2 is YFSETQ. The V end lost 5 bases, the J end lost 0 bases, and 11 bases lay between the germline ends. In DNA form, the CDR3 reads TGCGCCAGCAGATCAGGGTCCACAACTAATGAAAAACTGTTTTTT. Amino acids: CASRSGSTTNEKLFF.

The chain joins TRBV29-1 to TRBJ1-4; maybe TRBD1 (5 bases). Germline V lookup: CDR1 SQVTM, CDR2 ANQGSEA. CDR3 length equals 14 residues. Trimming took 7 bases from V and 8 from J, leaving 20 bases between them. CDR3 protein: CSAEGEGSQEKLFF. As DNA, the CDR3 is TGCAGCGCCGAAGGGGAGGGATCTCAGGAAAAACTGTTTTTT.

The chain employs TRBV6-5 and TRBJ2-1; the match to TRBD2 covers 8 bases. Germline V gene sequence: CDR1 MNHEY, CDR2 SVGAGI. The CDR3 consists of 15 residues. Germline trimming cut 7 bases from V and 4 bases from J; bases unmatched to any gene: 9. The chain's CDR3 is CASNAGLVSYNEQFF. CDR3 bases: TGTGCCAGCAACGCGGGACTAGTAAGTTACAATGAGCAGTTCTTC.

The CDR3 region is CASSLDTGQETQYF. The CDR3 DNA follows: TGTGCCAGCAGCTTAGATACGGGCCAAGAGACCCAGTACTTC. V usage is TRBV7-9 and J usage is TRBJ2-5; no reliable D call. The CDR3 runs 14 residues. The V gene's germline CDR1 is SEHNR and CDR2 FQNEAQ (reference sequence). Trimming removed 1 base from V and 1 base from J, with 7 bases in between. Using reference TRBV7-9 and TRBJ2-5 for the parts outside the CDR3, the full variable domain is DTGVSQNPRHKITKRGQNVTFRCDPISEHNRLYWYRQTLGQGPEFLTYFQNEAQLEKSRLLSDRFSAERPKGSFSTLEIQRTEQGDSAMYLCASSLDTGQETQYFGPGTRLLVL.

The chain carries TRBV10-3 and TRBJ2-3; D is unresolved. Trimming took off 3 bases at V and 5 bases at J, with 15 bases between the two ends. CDR1 and CDR2 (germline): ENHRY, SYGVKD. The CDR3 length is 15 residues. CDR3 sequence reads: CAISDTLSSGDTQYF. The CDR3 DNA reads TGTGCCATCAGTGACACGTTATCCTCGGGAGATACGCAGTATTTT.

This clone has a handful of counts. This chain joins TRBV4-1 and TRBJ1-1; D may be TRBD1 (6 bases). Trimming pared 2 bases from V and 0 bases from J, leaving 13 bases between. This CDR3 spans 16 amino acids. Germline lookup yields CDR1 MGHRA and CDR2 YSYEKL. The CDR3 DNA reads TGCGCCAGCAGCCAACCTAGGACAGCAATGAACACTGAAGCTTTCTTT. Residues: CASSQPRTAMNTEAFF.

Only one count was recorded for this clone. V is TRBV4-2 and J is TRBJ1-1; D remains ambiguous. The CDR3 contains 15 residues. V dropped 0 bases and J dropped 3 bases, with 11 bases sitting between them. CDR1 is LGHNA, CDR2 YNFKEQ, per germline. The chain's CDR3 is CASSQDRGLDTEAFF. For the CDR3, the DNA is TGTGCCAGCAGCCAAGATCGAGGGCTGGACACTGAAGCTTTCTTT.

This chain joins TRBV12-2 and TRBJ2-7; TRBD2 is the table's D call and was not checked against the DNA. TRBV12-2 is termed a pseudogene. CDR3 length: 16 residues. The CDR3 coding sequence is TGTGCAAGTCGCTTGATCCTAGCGGGGACTACCTACGAGCAGTACTTC. Translation gives CASRLILAGTTYEQYF.

The rearrangement joins TRBV10-3 to TRBJ2-2, with 10 bases aligning to TRBD1. The CDR3 totals 17 residues. The J segment lost 4 bases and the V segment lost 6 bases, leaving 11 bases of the junction unmatched. Germline V gives CDR1 ENHRY, CDR2 SYGVKD. The CDR3 DNA is TGTGCCATCAGCCGGGACAGGGGATTCACGAGCACCGGGGAGCTGTTTTTT. This encodes CAISRDRGFTSTGELFF.

V usage is TRBV2 and J usage is TRBJ2-5; 10 nucleotides align to TRBD2. J gave up 4 bases and V 9 bases, and 8 bases lay outside the gene matches. The CDR3 loop spans 14 amino acids. Germline assignment: CDR1 SNHLY and CDR2 FYNNEI. In DNA form, the CDR3 reads TGTGCCAGAAACCTAGCGGGGGTCCTAGAGACCCAGTACTTC. This translates into CARNLAGVLETQYF.